The rows below give T cell receptor beta chains drawn from one sample of a study of chemoradiotherapy in HPV16-positive cancers. The assay was immunoSEQ multiplex PCR, and TCRdb's table has in-frame clones only and misses some. Here the sample spans some 14,000 clones, roughly 70% being singletons. Specimen collection occurred from a patient who underwent chemoradiotherapy. The receptors stem from a human donor with HPV-associated anogenital cancer. CDR3s include the opening cysteine and the closing phenylalanine or tryptophan. D genes are given only for firm matches. Size is omitted from some rows. Given values are once, few, many or a class for expanded clones.

CDR3: CASSSLGRDNQPQHF; DNA: TGTGCCAGCAGCTCTCTAGGCCGAGATAATCAGCCCCAGCATTTT; V: TRBV5-6; size: .; J: TRBJ1-5; D: .
CDR3: CASSLDRWDNNSPLHF; DNA: TGTGCCAGCAGCTTAGATCGGTGGGATAACAATTCACCCCTCCACTTT; V: TRBV11-2; size: few; J: TRBJ1-6; D: .
CDR3: CASGVTGQNQPQHF; DNA: TGTGCCAGCGGGGTGACAGGACAGAATCAGCCCCAGCATTTT; V: TRBV27; size: .; J: TRBJ1-5; D: .
CDR3: CASNFDSYFSYEQYF; DNA: TGTGCCAGCAACTTCGACAGTTACTTTTCCTACGAGCAGTACTTC; V: TRBV6-6; size: .; J: TRBJ2-7; D: .
CDR3: CASILTGQETQYF; DNA: TGTGCCAGCATCCTGACAGGGCAAGAGACCCAGTACTTC; V: TRBV5-6; size: .; J: TRBJ2-5; D: TRBD1
CDR3: CASSEPGQGYLNVGTEAFF; DNA: TGTGCCAGCAGTGAACCGGGACAGGGGTACCTTAACGTCGGCACTGAAGCTTTCTTT; V: TRBV6-1; size: .; J: TRBJ1-1; D: TRBD1
CDR3: CASSDTTTDTQYF; DNA: TGTGCCAGCAGTGATACTACCACAGATACGCAGTATTTT; V: TRBV6-4; size: few; J: TRBJ2-3; D: .
CDR3: CASSIRGNDSPLHF; DNA: TGTGCCAGCAGCATAAGGGGAAATGATTCACCCCTCCACTTT; V: TRBV6-6; size: .; J: TRBJ1-6; D: .
CDR3: CASSLMGNTEAFF; DNA: TGTGCCAGCAGCTTAATGGGGAACACTGAAGCTTTCTTT; V: TRBV7-2; size: .; J: TRBJ1-1; D: .
CDR3: CASRTGTSIKETQYF; DNA: TGTGCCAGCAGAACCGGGACTAGCATTAAGGAGACCCAGTACTTC; V: TRBV2; size: once; J: TRBJ2-5; D: TRBD2
CDR3: CASSKGSKKEQGYVNSPLHF; DNA: TGTGCCAGCAGCAAAGGGTCGAAAAAGGAACAGGGGTATGTTAATTCACCCCTCCACTTT; V: TRBV21-1; size: once; J: TRBJ1-6; D: .